The 20 T cell receptor beta chains below were found in one sample sequenced in a study of cytomegalovirus exposure and HLA in healthy donors. The protocol was immunoSEQ multiplex PCR, while the TCRdb copy is restricted to in-frame clones and leaves out a portion. The sample includes about 260,000 clones, 90% seen only once; the top ten take around 3.1%. Source material: PBMCs. The receptors stem from a woman aged 30 to 39 in good health and CMV-seronegative.

The chain joins TRBV28 to TRBJ1-2; possible D gene TRBD1, 5 bases. This CDR3 has 15 amino acids. V lost 7 bases, J lost 0 bases, and 15 bases lay in between. Germline V gene data show CDR1 as MDHEN and CDR2 as SYDVKM. Written as DNA, the CDR3 is TGTGCCAGCATTTCCCAGGGCTTAGCTAACTATGGCTACACCTTC. It encodes CASISQGLANYGYTF.

The V and J genes are TRBV7-6 and TRBJ2-3; tentatively, D is TRBD2 (5 bases). Trimming cost V 3 bases and J 2 bases, with 12 bases left between them. Germline V gene sequence: CDR1 SGHVS, CDR2 FNYEAQ. This CDR3 is 15 amino acids long. The DNA of the CDR3 is TGTGCCAGCAGCTTTATCAGCGGAGTCACAGATACGCAGTATTTT. Translated: CASSFISGVTDTQYF. The variable domain in full, with the rest retrieved from reference TRBV7-6 and TRBJ2-3, is GAGVSQSPRYKVTKRGQDVALRCDPISGHVSLYWYRQALGQGPEFLTYFNYEAQQDKSGLPNDRFSAERPEGSISTLTIQRTEQRDSAMYRCASSFISGVTDTQYFGPGTRLTVL.

This clone appeared a single time. The rearrangement joins TRBV7-3 to TRBJ2-1; 10 bases match TRBD2. With 4 bases clipped from V and 5 bases from J, the junction kept 5 bases outside the gene matches. The CDR3 covers 15 residues. Germline V gene sequence: CDR1 SGHTA, CDR2 FQGTGA. The CDR3 nucleotides read TGTGCCAGCAGCTCACTAGCGGGAATAAACAATGAGCAGTTCTTC. Protein: CASSSLAGINNEQFF.

The chain joins TRBV9 to TRBJ1-5; 7 positions agree with TRBD1. Germline CDR1 is SGDLS and CDR2 is YYNGEE. The CDR3 length is 14 residues. V lost 4 bases and J lost 1; bases outside the gene matches: 2. CDR3: CASSRDSSNQPQHF. CDR3 coding DNA: TGTGCCAGCAGCCGGGACAGCAGCAATCAGCCCCAGCATTTT.

This clone was counted a single time. The chain couples TRBV28 to TRBJ1-5; no firm D call. Germline V lookup: CDR1 MDHEN, CDR2 SYDVKM. Trimming removed 5 bases from V and 4 bases from J, with 15 bases in between. This CDR3 comprises 15 residues. Here the CDR3 reads CASSNQDSVNQPQHF. The CDR3, as DNA: TGTGCCAGCAGTAACCAGGACTCAGTAAATCAGCCCCAGCATTTT. Drawing the rest from reference TRBV28 and TRBJ1-5, the complete variable domain is DVKVTQSSRYLVKRTGEKVFLECVQDMDHENMFWYRQDPGLGLRLIYFSYDVKMKEKGDIPEGYSVSREKKERFSLILESASTNQTSMYLCASSNQDSVNQPQHFGDGTRLSIL.

The chain links TRBV5-1 to TRBJ1-2; 12 bases agree with TRBD1. J gave up 3 bases and V 0 bases, and 3 bases lay outside the gene matches. This CDR3 has 16 amino acids. In germline, CDR1 is SGHRS, CDR2 YFSETQ. CDR3 nucleotides: TGCGCCAGCAGCTTGGTGGGACAGGGGGCGCACTATGGCTACACCTTC. This codes for CASSLVGQGAHYGYTF. Drawing the rest from reference TRBV5-1 and TRBJ1-2, the complete variable domain is KAGVTQTPRYLIKTRGQQVTLSCSPISGHRSVSWYQQTPGQGLQFLFEYFSETQRNKGNFPGRFSGRQFSNSRSEMNVSTLELGDSALYLCASSLVGQGAHYGYTFGSGTRLTVV.

This clone has only a few counts. This chain uses TRBV27 with TRBJ1-5; D gene uncertain. The CDR3 is made up of 15 amino acids. Deletions cut 2 bases from V and 2 bases from J, with 10 bases between. The germline CDR1 and CDR2 sequences are MNHEY and SMNVEV (reference sequence). This CDR3 is CASSLLAQGNQPQHF. CDR3 sequence (DNA): TGTGCCAGCAGTTTACTCGCTCAGGGCAATCAGCCCCAGCATTTT.

This chain joins TRBV27 and TRBJ2-5, with TRBD2 as a possible D gene (5 bases). The CDR3 contains 13 residues. Trimming removed 2 bases at V and 4 bases at J, with 8 bases between. Germline CDR1 and CDR2: MNHEY and SMNVEV (reference sequence). The CDR3 sequence: CASSLRGLETQYF. The CDR3 nucleotides read TGTGCCAGCAGTTTACGGGGTCTAGAGACCCAGTACTTC.

Of note for this clone: At one end the junction does not follow the germline gene, possibly because of a read error. The chain carries TRBV7-2 and TRBJ1-2; D is unclear. The CDR3 has 13 amino acids. Germline V gene lookup returns CDR1 SGHTA and CDR2 FQGNSA. For the CDR3, the DNA is TGTGCCAGCAGCTTTTTTCTTAACGATGGCTACACCTTC. Amino acid sequence: CASSFFLNDGYTF.

In regard to this clone: The junction shows a germline mismatch at one end, possibly a read error. The genes are TRBV28 and TRBJ1-1; the match to TRBD1 covers 10 bases. This CDR3 contains 12 residues. The germline V gene encodes CDR1 MDHEN and CDR2 SYDVKM. DNA of the CDR3: TGTGCCAGCAGTTTCGGGACAGGGGAGCTGGACTTT. Protein: CASSFGTGELDF.

The rearrangement uses TRBV12-5 and TRBJ2-3; D uncertain. The CDR3 has 12 residues. The germline CDR1 and CDR2 sequences are LGHNT and FRNRAP. V lost 3 bases, J lost 3 bases, and 4 bases lay in between. The CDR3 DNA is TGTGCTAGTGGTTTACGGACAGATACGCAGTATTTT. Its translation is CASGLRTDTQYF.

V and J are TRBV30 and TRBJ2-5; 7 bases agree with TRBD2. CDR1 is GTSNPN, CDR2 SVGIG, per germline (reference sequence). The CDR3 contains 15 residues. The junction had 6 bases not matched to a gene; V was cut back by 0 bases and J by 2 bases. The CDR3 nucleotides read TGTGCCTGGAGTGTCCGGGAGGTGTGGCAAGAGACCCAGTACTTC. Translating gives CAWSVREVWQETQYF.

CDR3 coding DNA: TGTGCCAGCACATCCCGGGACAGGGGGCGCCACGAGCAGTACTTC. This translates into CASTSRDRGRHEQYF. The chain carries TRBV6-6 and TRBJ2-7; 12 bases match TRBD1. Trimming removed 7 bases from V and 5 bases from J; junction bases left unmatched: 9. The CDR3 is 15 residues long. Germline assignment: CDR1 MNHNY and CDR2 SVGAGI (reference sequence).

CDR3 in amino acids: CASTPIAGGFEQYF. The CDR3 nucleotides read TGTGCCAGTACCCCGATAGCGGGAGGATTCGAGCAGTACTTC. This chain uses TRBV19 with TRBJ2-7; 10 positions match TRBD2. Germline assignment: CDR1 LNHDA and CDR2 SQIVND (reference sequence). The CDR3 has 14 amino acids. Trimming at V came to 7 bases and at J to 6 bases, leaving 9 bases not matched to a gene.

V usage is TRBV11-3 and J usage is TRBJ2-3; 13 nucleotides match TRBD2. Germline CDR1 reads SGHNT; CDR2 reads YENEEA. The CDR3 contains 18 residues. With 5 bases clipped from V and 0 bases from J, the junction kept 8 bases outside the gene matches. CDR3 sequence reads: CASSQRTSGRGSTDTQYF. CDR3 in DNA: TGTGCCAGCAGCCAACGGACTAGCGGGAGAGGAAGCACAGATACGCAGTATTTT.

This sequence joins TRBV6-6 and TRBJ2-7, with 7 bases fitting TRBD1. The CDR3 loop spans 14 amino acids. With V trimmed by 3 bases and J by 2 bases, 4 bases remained unmatched. The germline V gene encodes CDR1 MNHNY and CDR2 SVGAGI (reference sequence). CDR3 DNA: TGTGCCAGCAGTTATACAGGGGCTCCCTACGAGCAGTACTTC. The encoded protein is CASSYTGAPYEQYF.

CDR3: CASSFQGHGYTF. The CDR3 DNA reads TGTGCCAGCAGCTTCCAGGGCCATGGCTACACCTTC. The chain carries TRBV5-6 and TRBJ1-2; TRBD1 might be the D (5 bases). Trimming pared 2 bases from V and 6 bases from J, leaving 8 bases between. Germline CDR1 and CDR2: SGHDT and YYEEEE. The CDR3 contains 12 residues.

This clone was observed a single time. The genes are TRBV18 and TRBJ1-2, with D possibly TRBD1 on 5 matching bases. Trimming pared 4 bases from V and 5 bases from J, leaving 17 bases between. CDR1 is KGHSH, CDR2 LQKENI, per germline. The CDR3 totals 15 residues. The CDR3 loop is CASSLRRPGPYGYTF. The CDR3 nucleotides read TGTGCCAGCTCACTTCGTCGCCCAGGGCCGTATGGCTACACCTTC. The variable domain in full, with the rest retrieved from reference TRBV18 and TRBJ1-2, is NAGVMQNPRHLVRRRGQEARLRCSPMKGHSHVYWYRQLPEEGLKFMVYLQKENIIDESGMPKERFSAEFPKEGPSILRIQQVVRGDSAAYFCASSLRRPGPYGYTFGSGTRLTVV.

This clone was seen only a few times. The chain couples TRBV5-1 to TRBJ1-2, with 9 bases identical to TRBD1. CDR1 SGHRS and CDR2 YFSETQ come from the germline V gene. V lost 6 bases to trimming and J lost 5 bases; unmatched junction nucleotides: 5. CDR3 length equals 13 residues. As DNA, the CDR3 is TGCGCCAGCACCGGGGACAGGGTTTATGGCTACACCTTC. Translating it yields CASTGDRVYGYTF.

This chain uses TRBV2 with TRBJ2-1; 8 bases align to TRBD1. This CDR3 spans 16 amino acids. CDR1 and CDR2 from the germline V gene are SNHLY and FYNNEI. Trimming at V came to 5 bases and at J to 4 bases, leaving 10 bases not matched to a gene. The CDR3 nucleotides are TGTGCCAGCAGTTCCCCCCGACAGGGGCGTTACAATGAGCAGTTCTTC. As protein: CASSSPRQGRYNEQFF.